The rows below give T cell receptor beta chains drawn from one sample of a study of spatial heterogeneity in lung cancer. TCRdb redid the calling of the 5' RACE reads with MiXCR, one entry per CDR3 protein. The table records about 11,000 distinct CDR3 sequences, about 12% of them present only once. Here the sequenced sample was lung tumor tissue, taken at surgery. These receptors originate from a female donor with early-stage non-small cell lung cancer. Both conserved end residues are part of each CDR3. A D gene is named only where the DNA matches it firmly. Clone size appears in some rows only: once, few, many, or a class for an expanded clone.

V: TRBV20-1
size: many
J: TRBJ1-1
D: -
CDR3: CSASPQAEAFF
DNA: TGCAGTGCTAGCCCTCAGGCTGAAGCTTTCTTT

V: TRBV7-2
size: many
J: TRBJ1-5
D: -
CDR3: CASSFINQPQHF
DNA: TGTGCCAGCAGCTTCATCAATCAGCCCCAGCATTTT

V: TRBV6-5
size: -
J: TRBJ2-2
D: TRBD1
CDR3: CASSYSFGGQGNTGELFF
DNA: TGTGCCAGCAGTTACTCGTTTGGGGGACAGGGCAACACCGGGGAGCTGTTTTTT

V: TRBV7-2
size: few
J: TRBJ1-3
D: TRBD1
CDR3: CASSYTGGSGNTIYF
DNA: TGTGCCAGCAGCTATACAGGGGGCTCTGGAAACACCATATATTTT

V: TRBV20-1
size: few
J: TRBJ2-7
D: TRBD2
CDR3: CSARDAGGQAYEQYF
DNA: TGCAGTGCTAGAGACGCGGGAGGTCAAGCCTACGAGCAGTACTTC

V: TRBV30
size: many
J: TRBJ1-5
D: TRBD1
CDR3: CAWSGGQNSNQPQHF
DNA: TGTGCCTGGAGTGGGGGACAGAATAGCAATCAGCCCCAGCATTTT

V: TRBV7-9
size: -
J: TRBJ2-4
D: TRBD1
CDR3: CASSGRDSYKNIQYF
DNA: TGTGCCAGCAGCGGACGGGACAGCTACAAAAACATTCAGTACTTC

V: TRBV14
size: -
J: TRBJ1-5
D: -
CDR3: CASSQVTRPSNQPQHF
DNA: TGTGCCAGCAGCCAAGTTACAAGGCCGAGCAATCAGCCCCAGCATTTT

V: TRBV5-1
size: medium-sized
J: TRBJ2-5
D: TRBD1
CDR3: CASGTRQGREETQYF
DNA: TGCGCCAGCGGCACGCGACAGGGGCGTGAAGAGACCCAGTACTTC

V: TRBV9
size: few
J: TRBJ2-1
D: -
CDR3: CASSARLGGWDNEQFF
DNA: TGTGCCAGCAGCGCCCGCCTGGGGGGATGGGACAATGAGCAGTTCTTC

V: TRBV6-1
size: once
J: TRBJ2-3
D: -
CDR3: CASSVQPDDTQYF
DNA: TGTGCCAGCAGCGTACAGCCTGATGATACGCAGTATTTT

V: TRBV7-6
size: medium-sized
J: TRBJ1-4
D: -
CDR3: CASSLTGSNEKLFF
DNA: TGTGCCAGCAGCTTAACCGGGTCAAACGAAAAACTGTTTTTT

V: TRBV6-1
size: many
J: TRBJ2-3
D: TRBD1
CDR3: CASTTRDRGTDTQYF
DNA: TGTGCCAGCACAACACGGGACAGGGGGACAGATACGCAGTATTTT

V: TRBV4-3
size: many
J: TRBJ2-3
D: TRBD2
CDR3: CASSQISSGRTDTQYF
DNA: TGCGCCAGCAGCCAAATATCTAGCGGGCGCACAGATACGCAGTATTTT

V: TRBV12-3/TRBV12-4
size: medium-sized
J: TRBJ2-5
D: -
CDR3: CASSFQETQYF
DNA: TGTGCCAGCAGTTTTCAAGAGACCCAGTACTTC

V: TRBV12-3/TRBV12-4
size: few
J: TRBJ2-5
D: -
CDR3: CASRTSWETQYF
DNA: TGTGCCAGCAGAACTAGCTGGGAGACCCAGTACTTC

V: TRBV20-1
size: few
J: TRBJ2-1
D: -
CDR3: CSARSREYYNEQFF
DNA: TGCAGTGCCCGGTCTCGGGAATACTACAATGAGCAGTTCTTC

V: TRBV7-8
size: few
J: TRBJ2-7
D: TRBD2
CDR3: CASSFERASGSYEQYF
DNA: TGTGCCAGCAGCTTCGAGAGGGCTAGCGGTTCCTACGAGCAGTACTTC

V: TRBV5-6
size: many
J: TRBJ2-1
D: -
CDR3: CASSRLEGASSYNEQFF
DNA: TGTGCCAGCAGCCGTCTGGAGGGGGCAAGCTCCTACAATGAGCAGTTCTTC

V: TRBV7-9
size: medium-sized
J: TRBJ1-2
D: -
CDR3: CASSLETQNYGYTF
DNA: TGTGCCAGCAGCCTCGAGACCCAAAACTATGGCTACACCTTC